Listed here are 7 T cell receptor beta chains from one sample, sequenced in a study of OX40 agonist ivuxolimab in advanced cancers. Using immunoSEQ multiplex PCR, the repertoire was profiled, and TCRdb retains in-frame clones only, with some absent. This sample has roughly 99,000 clones, with approximately 90% found just once. The sample in question was CD4+ or CD8+ T cells sorted from blood, obtained in a trial of the OX40 agonist ivuxolimab. Source of these receptors: an adult with an advanced solid tumor such as melanoma, head and neck, liver or kidney cancer.

The chain combines TRBV10-3 with TRBJ2-7; D remains unclear. Germline lookup yields CDR1 ENHRY and CDR2 SYGVKD. The CDR3 loop spans 15 amino acids. The V gene lost 2 bases and the J gene lost 1 base, with 12 bases spanning the gap. This CDR3 reads CAISEIYDGSYEQYF. For the CDR3, the DNA is TGTGCCATCAGTGAGATATACGACGGTTCCTACGAGCAGTACTTC.

V is TRBV18 and J is TRBJ1-1, with TRBD1 matching 10 bases. CDR3 length equals 15 residues. Germline V gene sequence: CDR1 KGHSH, CDR2 LQKENI. Trimming cost V 3 bases and J 6 bases; bases outside gene matches: 7. CDR3 in amino acids: CASSPRDRGLAEAFF. CDR3 nucleotide sequence: TGTGCCAGCTCACCCCGGGACAGGGGATTGGCTGAAGCTTTCTTT.

The chain has TRBV7-2 and TRBJ2-4; D tentatively fits TRBD1 or TRBD2 (5 bases each). Trimming took off 5 bases at V and 8 bases at J, with 19 bases between the two ends. The CDR3 extends over 15 amino acids. Germline V CDR1 and CDR2: SGHTA, FQGNSA. The CDR3: CASSPRGAGGDIQYF. The CDR3 coding sequence is TGTGCCAGCAGCCCCCGAGGGGCAGGTGGAGACATTCAGTACTTC. Drawing the rest from reference TRBV7-2 and TRBJ2-4, the complete variable domain is GAGVSQSPSNKVTEKGKDVELRCDPISGHTALYWYRQSLGQGLEFLIYFQGNSAPDKSGLPSDRFSAERTGGSVSTLTIQRTQQEDSAVYLCASSPRGAGGDIQYFGAGTRLSVL.

The gene calls are TRBV7-9 and TRBJ2-5; possibly TRBD2 for D (5 bases). The germline V gene encodes CDR1 SEHNR and CDR2 FQNEAQ (reference sequence). Deletions cut 5 bases from V and 2 bases from J, with 15 bases between. The CDR3 spans 15 residues. CDR3 in DNA: TGTGCCAGCAGCGCCGGGGTCGGCGGGCAAGAGACCCAGTACTTC. Protein sequence: CASSAGVGGQETQYF.

The count of this clone is one. This sequence joins TRBV12-5 and TRBJ1-1, with no clear D. This CDR3 comprises 13 residues. Germline CDR1 and CDR2: LGHNT and FRNRAP. With 0 bases removed from V and 11 bases from J, the gap between germline ends came to 13 bases. The DNA for the CDR3 is TGTGCTAGTGGTTTGGTACAAATGAAGTGGGCTTTCTTT. Amino acid sequence: CASGLVQMKWAFF.

This rearrangement joins TRBV9 to TRBJ1-2; 7 bases map to TRBD1. This CDR3 comprises 12 residues. Germline values: CDR1 SGDLS, CDR2 YYNGEE. Trimming removed 1 base from V and 8 bases from J; junction bases left unmatched: 2. Here the CDR3 DNA reads TGTGCCAGCAGCGTACAGGGGGACGGCTACACCTTC. Its protein product is CASSVQGDGYTF.

The rearrangement joins TRBV6-1 to TRBJ1-1, with D unresolved. Germline values: CDR1 MNHNS, CDR2 SASEGT. The V end lost 4 bases, the J end lost 1 base, and 7 bases lay between the germline ends. The CDR3 length is 13 residues. CDR3 in DNA: TGTGCCAGCAGTGTTGCAAGGAACACTGAAGCTTTCTTT. Protein: CASSVARNTEAFF.